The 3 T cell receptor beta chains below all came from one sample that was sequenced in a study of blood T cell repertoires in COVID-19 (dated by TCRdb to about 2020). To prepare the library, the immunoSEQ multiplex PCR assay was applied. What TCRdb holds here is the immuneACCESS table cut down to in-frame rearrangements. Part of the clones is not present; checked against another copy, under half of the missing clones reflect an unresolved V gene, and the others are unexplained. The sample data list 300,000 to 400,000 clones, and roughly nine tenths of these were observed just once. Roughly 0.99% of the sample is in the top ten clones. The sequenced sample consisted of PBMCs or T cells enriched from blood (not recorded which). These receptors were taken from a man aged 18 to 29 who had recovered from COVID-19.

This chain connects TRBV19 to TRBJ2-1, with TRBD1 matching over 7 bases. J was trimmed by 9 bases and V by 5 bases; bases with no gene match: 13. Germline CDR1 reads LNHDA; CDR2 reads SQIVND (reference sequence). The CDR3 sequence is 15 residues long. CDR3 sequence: CASSPTKQGMTEQFF. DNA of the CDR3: TGTGCCAGTAGTCCTACGAAACAGGGGATGACTGAGCAGTTCTTC.

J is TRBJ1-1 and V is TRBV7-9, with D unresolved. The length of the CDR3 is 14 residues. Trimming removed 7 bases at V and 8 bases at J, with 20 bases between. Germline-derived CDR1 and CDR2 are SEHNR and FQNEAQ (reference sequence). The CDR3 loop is CASTAVRHQQEAFF. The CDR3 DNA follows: TGTGCCAGCACCGCCGTACGACACCAACAGGAAGCTTTCTTT.

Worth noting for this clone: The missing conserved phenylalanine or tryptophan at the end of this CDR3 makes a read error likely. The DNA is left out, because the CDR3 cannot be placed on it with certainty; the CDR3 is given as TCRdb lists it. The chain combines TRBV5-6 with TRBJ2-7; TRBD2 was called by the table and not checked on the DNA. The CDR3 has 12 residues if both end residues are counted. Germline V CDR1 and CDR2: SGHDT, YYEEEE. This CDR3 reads CASEGIAGGLSL.